The clone carrying this TCR beta chain occurred many times. From approximately 430 ng of RNA, a library with molecular barcoded alpha/delta and beta/gamma adaptors was made. Using its own MiXCR run on the reads, TCRdb lists one record per CDR3 protein. The repertoire includes 43,000 or so distinct CDR3 sequences, approximately 12% of them detected once, and 13% to 15% sits in the top ten. This sample was taken from a study of read filtering for tumor transcriptome and immune sequencing. With 8 bases clipped from V and 0 bases from J, the junction kept 7 bases outside the gene matches. Germline CDR1 DFQATT, CDR2 SNEGSKA (reference sequence). CDR3 length equals 14 residues.

The chain joins TRBV20-1 to TRBJ2-1; the match to TRBD1 covers 7 bases. The receptor was isolated from a donor at least 40 years old with multiple myeloma. The specimen sequenced was a population of CD138-negative cells sorted from bone marrow. Here the CDR3 reads CSTQGQSSYNEQFF. The CDR3 region has the DNA TGCAGTACCCAGGGACAGAGCTCCTACAATGAGCAGTTCTTC.